This is a list of T cell receptor beta chains from one sample in a study of PD-L1 blockade in urothelial cancer. Profiling relied on immunoSEQ multiplex PCR, and the TCRdb table lists in-frame clones only, not all of them. The sample has more than 45,000 clones, around four fifths seen once. Here the sequenced sample was PBMCs, taken around atezolizumab (anti-PD-L1) treatment. All receptors derive from a man aged 45-65 years with urothelial cancer. Both conserved end residues are part of each CDR3.

v_call,j_call,cdr3_aa
TRBV18,TRBJ1-5,CASSPPQGGGQPQHF
TRBV29-1,TRBJ1-1,CSVRAGITLMNTEAFF
TRBV7-2,TRBJ2-5,CASSPLETQYF
TRBV4-1,TRBJ2-3,CASSQLPVPPGGQGGRTDTQYF
TRBV2,TRBJ2-1,CASCRTSGRPGSYNEQFF
TRBV6-5,TRBJ1-1,CASRNFRTEAFF
TRBV5-1,TRBJ2-5,CASSLADRVEETQYF
TRBV7-2,TRBJ1-4,CASSLSGTGFEKLFF
TRBV5-1,TRBJ2-7,CASSADGQAIREQYF
TRBV7-3,TRBJ2-1,CASSLLAGSNEQFF
TRBV9,TRBJ1-1,CATGREADTEAFF
TRBV4-1,TRBJ1-5,CASSQDPRGRNQPQHF
TRBV27,TRBJ2-3,CASSLSQGADTQYF
TRBV27,TRBJ1-5,CASSLTAVISQPQHF
TRBV7-2,TRBJ2-7,CASSLGLAGYRQYF
TRBV6-5,TRBJ2-1,CASSGRNEQFF
TRBV5-4,TRBJ2-2,CASSPVLTGELFF
TRBV2,TRBJ1-5,CASSEALGQLNQPQHF
TRBV28,TRBJ1-6,CASRKGGGAQPLHF
TRBV19,TRBJ1-1,CASKDVQGWTEAFF
TRBV6-5,TRBJ1-5,CASSWPGRDQPQHF
TRBV20-1,TRBJ1-4,CKTGRFEKLFF
TRBV4-1,TRBJ1-6,CASSYGGQDSYNSPLHF
TRBV11-2,TRBJ1-5,CASSLGGYQPQHF
TRBV18,TRBJ2-7,CASSSTRTSGGSSYEQYF
TRBV19,TRBJ2-4,CASSSGQFTKNIQYF
TRBV13,TRBJ1-5,CASSLGQGMGQPQHF
TRBV5-1,TRBJ1-2,CASRPTGVNYGYTF
TRBV25-1,TRBJ1-2,CASTQQGDSYGYTF